The rows below give T cell receptor beta chains drawn from one sample of a study of blood T cell repertoires in COVID-19. The method was immunoSEQ multiplex PCR; TCRdb's version includes in-frame clones alone and lacks a portion of them. The sample holds 100,000 or so clones, about four fifths seen once. The sequenced sample consisted of peripheral blood. The receptors derive from an elderly woman with acute or convalescent COVID-19. Both conserved end residues are part of each CDR3. D genes are given only for firm matches. Size is omitted from some rows. Given values are once, few, many or a class for expanded clones.

j_gene: TRBJ2-7
v_gene: TRBV5-5
abundance: many
d_gene: -
CDR3nt: TGTGCCAGCAGCTTGGCCACGAGGGTCGAGCAGTACTTC
CDR3aa: CASSLATRVEQYF

j_gene: TRBJ2-5
v_gene: TRBV27
abundance: -
d_gene: TRBD2
CDR3nt: TGTGCCAGCAGTCCAGTAGGGACTAGCGGGACAGAGACCCAGTACTTC
CDR3aa: CASSPVGTSGTETQYF

j_gene: TRBJ2-7
v_gene: TRBV7-9
abundance: -
d_gene: TRBD1
CDR3nt: TGTGCCAGCAGTTCTTGGACAGGTTCCTACGAGCAGTACTTC
CDR3aa: CASSSWTGSYEQYF

j_gene: TRBJ1-3
v_gene: TRBV2
abundance: once
d_gene: -
CDR3nt: TGTGCCAGCGCCCGGGGGGTTGGAAACACCATATATTTT
CDR3aa: CASARGVGNTIYF

j_gene: TRBJ2-1
v_gene: TRBV7-2
abundance: -
d_gene: -
CDR3nt: TGTGCCAGCAGCCCCGGGGGAGGGCAGTTCTTC
CDR3aa: CASSPGGGQFF

j_gene: TRBJ1-5
v_gene: TRBV30
abundance: -
d_gene: -
CDR3nt: TGTGCCTGGAGTGTGGCGGGAGGCCAGCCCCAGCATTTT
CDR3aa: CAWSVAGGQPQHF

j_gene: TRBJ1-4
v_gene: TRBV2
abundance: -
d_gene: -
CDR3nt: TGTGCCAGCACCTTGACAGGCTTCGTTGAAAAACTGTTTTTT
CDR3aa: CASTLTGFVEKLFF

j_gene: TRBJ1-1
v_gene: TRBV2
abundance: -
d_gene: TRBD1
CDR3nt: TGTGCCAGCAGTTCCCAGGGGGGAACTGAAGCTTTCTTT
CDR3aa: CASSSQGGTEAFF

j_gene: TRBJ2-2
v_gene: TRBV19
abundance: -
d_gene: -
CDR3nt: TGTGCCAGTAGTATAGGGCAGGCGAACACCGGGGAGCTGTTTTTT
CDR3aa: CASSIGQANTGELFF

j_gene: TRBJ2-5
v_gene: TRBV10-3
abundance: -
d_gene: TRBD2
CDR3nt: TGTGCCATCAGTGACCTGTCACTAGCGGGCCAAGAGACCCAGTACTTC
CDR3aa: CAISDLSLAGQETQYF

j_gene: TRBJ1-2
v_gene: TRBV6-5
abundance: -
d_gene: TRBD1
CDR3nt: TGTGCCAGCAGTTACTCGGGGGACAGCTACTATGGCTACACCTTC
CDR3aa: CASSYSGDSYYGYTF

j_gene: TRBJ2-3
v_gene: TRBV18
abundance: -
d_gene: -
CDR3nt: TGTGCCAGCTCACCATTTAGATTCACAGATACGCAGTATTTT
CDR3aa: CASSPFRFTDTQYF

j_gene: TRBJ2-1
v_gene: TRBV30
abundance: few
d_gene: -
CDR3nt: TGTGCCTGCCCCTCGGGGAATGAGCAGTTCTTC
CDR3aa: CACPSGNEQFF

j_gene: TRBJ1-6
v_gene: TRBV5-1
abundance: -
d_gene: TRBD1
CDR3nt: TGCGCCAGCAGCGAGGGGACAGGTAGTCCACCCCTCCACTTT
CDR3aa: CASSEGTGSPPLHF

j_gene: TRBJ1-5
v_gene: TRBV6-1
abundance: few
d_gene: -
CDR3nt: TGTGCCAGCAGTGAAGGGGTGGGGCCCCTCGATCAGCCCCAGCATTTT
CDR3aa: CASSEGVGPLDQPQHF

j_gene: TRBJ1-4
v_gene: TRBV7-9
abundance: -
d_gene: -
CDR3nt: TGTGCCAGCAGCTTAGGAGGGAATGAAAAACTGTTTTTT
CDR3aa: CASSLGGNEKLFF

j_gene: TRBJ1-2
v_gene: TRBV3-1/TRBV3-2
abundance: -
d_gene: -
CDR3nt: TGTGCCAGCAGCCACCAGGGCTATGGCTACACCTTC
CDR3aa: CASSHQGYGYTF

j_gene: TRBJ2-2
v_gene: TRBV15
abundance: -
d_gene: TRBD1
CDR3nt: TGTGCCACCAGCGGGACAGGGGGAATCGGGGAGCTGTTTTTT
CDR3aa: CATSGTGGIGELFF

j_gene: TRBJ2-5
v_gene: TRBV7-9
abundance: -
d_gene: -
CDR3nt: TGTGCCAGCAGCTTGTTTGGGGGCGACGTGGGGGCCCAGTACTTC
CDR3aa: CASSLFGGDVGAQYF

j_gene: TRBJ1-6
v_gene: TRBV11-2
abundance: -
d_gene: -
CDR3nt: TGTGCCAGCAGCCCAGGGTTCGGGTATAATTCACCCCTCCACTTT
CDR3aa: CASSPGFGYNSPLHF

j_gene: TRBJ1-2
v_gene: TRBV7-9
abundance: -
d_gene: -
CDR3nt: TGTGCCAGCACCAAAGGGGAGGTCCCCCCCTATGGCTACACCTTC
CDR3aa: CASTKGEVPPYGYTF

j_gene: TRBJ1-3
v_gene: TRBV19
abundance: -
d_gene: -
CDR3nt: TGTGCCAGCCGTAGCTCTGGAAACACCATATATTTT
CDR3aa: CASRSSGNTIYF

j_gene: TRBJ1-1
v_gene: TRBV7-8
abundance: few
d_gene: -
CDR3nt: TGTGCCAGCAGCCCTCTCGCGGCGCGGGCTTTCTTT
CDR3aa: CASSPLAARAFF

j_gene: TRBJ2-2
v_gene: TRBV6-5
abundance: -
d_gene: -
CDR3nt: TGTGCCAGCAGCCGAGGGACTTTCACCGGGGAGCTGTTTTTT
CDR3aa: CASSRGTFTGELFF

j_gene: TRBJ2-1
v_gene: TRBV29-1
abundance: -
d_gene: -
CDR3nt: TGCAGCGTTGACCTACCAGAGGTTTTAAGCTCCTACAATGAGCAGTTCTTC
CDR3aa: CSVDLPEVLSSYNEQFF

j_gene: TRBJ2-7
v_gene: TRBV7-2
abundance: -
d_gene: TRBD1
CDR3nt: TGTGCCAGCAGCCGCTACCCGGGACAGGGAACTAAGCAGTACTTC
CDR3aa: CASSRYPGQGTKQYF

j_gene: TRBJ1-3
v_gene: TRBV7-9
abundance: -
d_gene: TRBD1
CDR3nt: TGTGCCAGCAGCGAAAGGGACAGGGGGAACACCATATATTTT
CDR3aa: CASSERDRGNTIYF

j_gene: TRBJ2-3
v_gene: TRBV5-5
abundance: -
d_gene: -
CDR3nt: TGTGCCAGCAGCTTGCAAGGGGCCCCTTCAGATACGCAGTATTTT
CDR3aa: CASSLQGAPSDTQYF

j_gene: TRBJ1-3
v_gene: TRBV4-3
abundance: -
d_gene: -
CDR3nt: TGCGCCAGCAGCCAGGACCAGGCGGCGGGTGGAAACACCATATATTTT
CDR3aa: CASSQDQAAGGNTIYF

j_gene: TRBJ2-3
v_gene: TRBV2
abundance: -
d_gene: -
CDR3nt: TGTGCCAGCAGAATTCTCGAGAGCACAGATACGCAGTATTTT
CDR3aa: CASRILESTDTQYF

j_gene: TRBJ2-1
v_gene: TRBV14
abundance: -
d_gene: TRBD2
CDR3nt: TGTGCCAGCAGCCTACTAGCGGGAGGCCTAAATGAGCAGTTCTTC
CDR3aa: CASSLLAGGLNEQFF

j_gene: TRBJ2-3
v_gene: TRBV21-1
abundance: -
d_gene: -
CDR3nt: TGTGCCAGCAGGGGGACAGGGCACGTCACAGATACGCAGTATTTT
CDR3aa: CASRGTGHVTDTQYF

j_gene: TRBJ1-1
v_gene: TRBV2
abundance: -
d_gene: -
CDR3nt: TGTGCCAGCAGTGAAGGGGCCCGAAACACTGAAGCTTTCTTT
CDR3aa: CASSEGARNTEAFF

j_gene: TRBJ2-6
v_gene: TRBV5-5
abundance: -
d_gene: TRBD2
CDR3nt: TGTGCCAGCAGTCGGAGCGGTAGCGGGAACGGGGCCAACGTCCTGACTTTC
CDR3aa: CASSRSGSGNGANVLTF

j_gene: TRBJ1-2
v_gene: TRBV29-1
abundance: -
d_gene: -
CDR3nt: TGCAGCGTTGATAGGGGAATCGGCTACACCTTC
CDR3aa: CSVDRGIGYTF

j_gene: TRBJ2-3
v_gene: TRBV15
abundance: once
d_gene: -
CDR3nt: TGTGCCACCAGCACAGGGCGCACAGATACGCAGTATTTT
CDR3aa: CATSTGRTDTQYF

j_gene: TRBJ2-7
v_gene: TRBV3-1/TRBV3-2
abundance: -
d_gene: TRBD2
CDR3nt: TGTGCCAGCAGCCATGTTTACCGGGACATACAAAGCGGGAGGCGCTCCTACGAGCAGTACTTC
CDR3aa: CASSHVYRDIQSGRRSYEQYF

j_gene: TRBJ1-5
v_gene: TRBV24-1
abundance: -
d_gene: TRBD1
CDR3nt: TGTGCCACCAGTGACGATACGGGACAGGGGGCCGGTCAGCCCCAGCATTTT
CDR3aa: CATSDDTGQGAGQPQHF

j_gene: TRBJ2-7
v_gene: TRBV2
abundance: -
d_gene: -
CDR3nt: TGTGCCAGCAGTGTACTAAACGAGCAGTACTTC
CDR3aa: CASSVLNEQYF

j_gene: TRBJ2-2
v_gene: TRBV27
abundance: -
d_gene: -
CDR3nt: TGTGCCAGCAGTCCCTATACCGGGGAGCTGTTTTTT
CDR3aa: CASSPYTGELFF

j_gene: TRBJ1-2
v_gene: TRBV24-1
abundance: once
d_gene: TRBD1
CDR3nt: TGTGCCACCAGTGATTTTAGGACAGGTCGCGGCTACACCTTC
CDR3aa: CATSDFRTGRGYTF

j_gene: TRBJ2-7
v_gene: TRBV2
abundance: -
d_gene: TRBD2
CDR3nt: TGTGCCAGCAGTGGGGACTACCAATCCTACGAGCAGTACTTC
CDR3aa: CASSGDYQSYEQYF

j_gene: TRBJ1-2
v_gene: TRBV19
abundance: -
d_gene: TRBD1
CDR3nt: TGTGCCAGTAGTTTCACCGACAGGGAAGGATATGGCTACACCTTC
CDR3aa: CASSFTDREGYGYTF

j_gene: TRBJ2-1
v_gene: TRBV27
abundance: -
d_gene: -
CDR3nt: TGTGCCAGCAGTTTAGGGGCAGCCCCCTACAATGAGCAGTTCTTC
CDR3aa: CASSLGAAPYNEQFF

j_gene: TRBJ1-1
v_gene: TRBV2
abundance: -
d_gene: -
CDR3nt: TGTGCCAGCAGGAGACTGTTGAACACTGAAGCTTTCTTT
CDR3aa: CASRRLLNTEAFF

j_gene: TRBJ2-1
v_gene: TRBV24-1
abundance: -
d_gene: TRBD1
CDR3nt: TGTGCCACCAGTGAGAAGGGGACAGTCTCCTACAATGAGCAGTTCTTC
CDR3aa: CATSEKGTVSYNEQFF

j_gene: TRBJ1-4
v_gene: TRBV30
abundance: -
d_gene: -
CDR3nt: TGTGCCTACTCCGAGCTCCGTAATGAAAAACTGTTTTTT
CDR3aa: CAYSELRNEKLFF

j_gene: TRBJ2-1
v_gene: TRBV18
abundance: -
d_gene: TRBD2
CDR3nt: TGTGCCAGCTCACCGACTAGCGGGAGTAAGAATGAGCAGTTCTTC
CDR3aa: CASSPTSGSKNEQFF

j_gene: TRBJ1-6
v_gene: TRBV11-2
abundance: -
d_gene: -
CDR3nt: TGTGCCAGCAGCCCTACCGAGAATTCCTATAATTCACCCCTCCACTTT
CDR3aa: CASSPTENSYNSPLHF

j_gene: TRBJ2-7
v_gene: TRBV6-6
abundance: -
d_gene: -
CDR3nt: TGTGCCAGCAGTTACGTTCACAGCTTCTACGAGCAGTACTTC
CDR3aa: CASSYVHSFYEQYF

j_gene: TRBJ2-1
v_gene: TRBV7-9
abundance: -
d_gene: -
CDR3nt: TGTGCCAGCAGCCTATTAGGGACCCGGGACTCTAAGTTCTTC
CDR3aa: CASSLLGTRDSKFF

j_gene: TRBJ1-6
v_gene: TRBV5-1
abundance: -
d_gene: -
CDR3nt: TGCGCCAGTTCCCCACTCTCCTATAATTCACCCCTCCACTTT
CDR3aa: CASSPLSYNSPLHF

j_gene: TRBJ2-3
v_gene: TRBV6-6
abundance: -
d_gene: -
CDR3nt: TGTGCCAGCAGTTACCAGGGGACAGATACGCAGTATTTT
CDR3aa: CASSYQGTDTQYF

j_gene: TRBJ1-4
v_gene: TRBV2
abundance: once
d_gene: TRBD1
CDR3nt: TGTGCCAGCAGTGCAGGACAGGGTTTAAAACTGTTTTTT
CDR3aa: CASSAGQGLKLFF